This is a list of T cell receptor beta chains from one sample in a study of T-cell reconstitution after alpha-beta-depleted transplantation in children. TCRdb processed the PCR reads anew with MiXCR; each CDR3 protein has one entry. The sample carries approximately 350,000 distinct CDR3 sequences, around 15% recorded once. The material was PBMCs, mostly from graft donor cells, obtained 360 days after TCRalphabeta/CD19-depleted stem cell transplant. These receptors originate from a male patient under 10 years old who had a stem cell transplant for acute lymphoblastic leukemia, so the T cells may come from the graft donor. The CDR3 runs from the conserved cysteine through the conserved F or W. Fields, in order: J gene, clone size, V gene, D gene, CDR3 protein, CDR3 DNA. D genes are given only for firm matches. Not every row has a clone size; where given, it reads once, few, many or a size class.

TRBJ2-2,few,TRBV29-1,TRBD2,CSVGTSGSGELFF,TGCAGCGTCGGGACTAGCGGGAGTGGGGAGCTGTTTTTT
TRBJ2-4,many,TRBV4-1,NA,CASSQAGIKNIQYF,TGCGCCAGCAGCCAAGCGGGGATCAAAAACATTCAGTACTTC
TRBJ2-7,few,TRBV12-3/TRBV12-4,NA,CASSLGLHEQYF,TGTGCCAGCAGTTTGGGTCTCCACGAGCAGTACTTC
TRBJ2-3,many,TRBV25-1,NA,CASSVIQGNTQYF,TGTGCCAGCAGTGTAATCCAGGGGAATACGCAGTATTTT
TRBJ2-3,NA,TRBV20-1,NA,CSARDPFQGRPDTQYF,TGCAGTGCTAGAGACCCTTTCCAGGGCAGGCCAGATACGCAGTATTTT
TRBJ2-6,NA,TRBV4-2,NA,CASSQDNRVGANVLTF,TGTGCCAGCAGCCAAGATAACCGGGTGGGGGCCAACGTCCTGACTTTC
TRBJ1-1,many,TRBV20-1,NA,CSARSMNTEAFF,TGCAGTGCTAGAAGTATGAACACTGAAGCTTTCTTT
TRBJ2-1,NA,TRBV20-1,TRBD2,CSAISGRVGNEQFF,TGCAGTGCCATTAGCGGGAGGGTGGGAAATGAGCAGTTCTTC
TRBJ2-1,few,TRBV9,TRBD2,CASSEAGVGYDEQFF,TGTGCCAGCAGCGAAGCGGGAGTGGGTTACGATGAGCAGTTCTTC
TRBJ2-3,few,TRBV12-3/TRBV12-4,NA,CASSLAGNPTDTQYF,TGTGCCAGCAGTTTAGCGGGAAACCCCACAGATACGCAGTATTTT
TRBJ2-1,few,TRBV20-1,NA,CSARQGYGLFF,TGCAGTGCTAGGCAGGGCTACGGGTTGTTCTTC
TRBJ2-3,NA,TRBV7-8,TRBD2,CASSLALRTSGTDTQYF,TGTGCCAGCAGCTTAGCGCTTAGGACTAGCGGCACAGATACGCAGTATTTT
TRBJ2-7,NA,TRBV7-2,TRBD1,CASQGASYEQYF,TGTGCCAGCCAGGGGGCGTCCTACGAGCAGTACTTC
TRBJ2-1,NA,TRBV29-1,TRBD2,CSVEVLTSGRAREQFF,TGCAGCGTTGAAGTCCTTACTAGCGGGAGGGCCAGAGAGCAGTTCTTC
TRBJ2-1,many,TRBV4-3,TRBD2,CASSQGTSFDNEQFF,TGCGCCAGCAGCCAAGGGACTAGCTTCGACAATGAGCAGTTCTTC
TRBJ2-3,few,TRBV12-3/TRBV12-4,TRBD2,CASSLGRGGTDTQYF,TGTGCCAGCAGTTTAGGGCGGGGGGGCACAGATACGCAGTATTTT
TRBJ2-1,NA,TRBV7-3,TRBD2,CASSLNRPGLGINEQFF,TGTGCCAGCAGCTTAAACCGTCCGGGACTAGGGATCAATGAGCAGTTCTTC
TRBJ2-1,NA,TRBV7-2,NA,CASSSPVAIWNNEQFF,TGTGCCAGCAGCTCCCCCGTCGCTATCTGGAACAATGAGCAGTTCTTC
TRBJ2-2,many,TRBV4-3,NA,CASSQTWTAGELFF,TGCGCCAGCAGCCAAACGTGGACCGCCGGGGAGCTGTTTTTT
TRBJ2-5,NA,TRBV28,NA,CASSWGWRGGETQYF,TGTGCCAGCAGTTGGGGGTGGAGGGGCGGAGAGACCCAGTACTTC
TRBJ2-2,many,TRBV12-3/TRBV12-4,TRBD2,CASSLGRGRVAGDNTGELFF,TGTGCCAGCAGTTTAGGAAGGGGAAGGGTAGCGGGAGACAACACCGGGGAGCTGTTTTTT
TRBJ2-5,NA,TRBV5-1,TRBD2,CASSLVGGLAGRETQYF,TGCGCCAGCAGCTTGGTTGGGGGACTAGCGGGAAGGGAGACCCAGTACTTC
TRBJ2-7,NA,TRBV6-5,NA,CASSYLDSPYEQYF,TGTGCCAGCAGTTACCTGGACAGTCCCTACGAGCAGTACTTC
TRBJ2-5,NA,TRBV7-3,NA,CASSFSTQETQYF,TGTGCCAGCAGCTTTTCGACTCAAGAGACCCAGTACTTC
TRBJ2-3,many,TRBV7-9,TRBD2,CASSRLADNTDTQYF,TGTGCCAGCAGCCGACTAGCGGATAACACAGATACGCAGTATTTT
TRBJ2-3,NA,TRBV12-3/TRBV12-4,NA,CASSPGRRESDTQYF,TGTGCCAGCAGTCCCGGTCGTCGGGAATCAGATACGCAGTATTTT
TRBJ2-5,few,TRBV6-1,TRBD2,CASAFGLAGGETQYF,TGTGCCAGCGCTTTCGGACTAGCGGGAGGAGAGACCCAGTACTTC
TRBJ2-1,many,TRBV24-1,TRBD2,CATSTLAGGPNEQFF,TGTGCCACCAGCACTCTAGCGGGAGGGCCAAATGAGCAGTTCTTC
TRBJ2-3,NA,TRBV5-1,NA,CASSLGALRGGDTQYF,TGCGCCAGCAGCCTGGGGGCCCTCAGGGGGGGAGATACGCAGTATTTT
TRBJ2-2,NA,TRBV12-3/TRBV12-4,TRBD2,CASSFVLTSGRAPGELFF,TGTGCCAGCAGTTTCGTCTTAACTAGCGGGAGGGCCCCCGGGGAGCTGTTTTTT
TRBJ2-3,NA,TRBV7-2,NA,CASSLFETTQYF,TGTGCCAGCAGCTTATTCGAGACTACGCAGTATTTT
TRBJ2-5,few,TRBV11-2,NA,CASSAMMYQETQYF,TGTGCCAGCAGCGCGATGATGTACCAAGAGACCCAGTACTTC
TRBJ2-7,NA,TRBV6-5,TRBD2,CASSYSSGRASSSYEQYF,TGTGCCAGCAGTTACTCTAGCGGGAGGGCCTCCAGCTCCTACGAGCAGTACTTC
TRBJ2-1,many,TRBV20-1,TRBD2,CSAREPPRASGLNNEQFF,TGCAGTGCTAGAGAACCTCCGCGGGCTAGCGGGCTGAATAATGAGCAGTTCTTC
TRBJ2-2,few,TRBV4-1,NA,CASSQNGKATGELFF,TGCGCCAGCAGCCAAAACGGGAAAGCGACCGGGGAGCTGTTTTTT
TRBJ2-1,NA,TRBV4-1,TRBD2,CASSGVLGGRRNEQFF,TGCGCCAGCAGCGGAGTTTTGGGAGGGCGTAGAAATGAGCAGTTCTTC
TRBJ2-2,NA,TRBV24-1,NA,CATRGGANTGELFF,TGTGCCACCAGAGGGGGGGCTAACACCGGGGAGCTGTTTTTT
TRBJ2-7,few,TRBV2,TRBD2,CASSGTSVSYEQYF,TGTGCCAGCAGTGGGACTAGCGTCTCCTACGAGCAGTACTTC
TRBJ2-3,NA,TRBV7-2,NA,CASRPWTGTDTQYF,TGTGCCAGCAGACCTTGGACAGGCACAGATACGCAGTATTTT
TRBJ1-4,few,TRBV11-2,NA,CASSPWSSGEKLFF,TGTGCCAGCAGCCCTTGGAGTTCTGGGGAAAAACTGTTTTTT
TRBJ2-3,many,TRBV9,TRBD2,CASSAPLAGGPDTQYF,TGTGCCAGCAGCGCTCCCCTAGCGGGAGGGCCGGATACGCAGTATTTT
TRBJ2-2,many,TRBV10-3,NA,CAISEGNTGELFF,TGTGCCATCAGTGAAGGGAACACCGGGGAGCTGTTTTTT
TRBJ2-1,many,TRBV12-3/TRBV12-4,NA,CASSPRLRIPYNEQFF,TGTGCCAGCAGTCCTCGACTACGGATACCCTACAATGAGCAGTTCTTC
TRBJ2-7,NA,TRBV12-3/TRBV12-4,TRBD2,CASSPPGTSGRAAHEQYF,TGTGCCAGCAGTCCCCCGGGGACTAGCGGGAGGGCCGCGCACGAGCAGTACTTC
TRBJ1-3,many,TRBV28,TRBD1,CASSLGTGSGNTIYF,TGTGCCAGCAGTCTAGGGACAGGCTCTGGAAACACCATATATTTT
TRBJ2-3,NA,TRBV7-6,TRBD1,CASRQGDTQYF,TGTGCCAGCAGACAGGGGGATACGCAGTATTTT
TRBJ2-5,NA,TRBV7-2,NA,CASSLELYQETQYF,TGTGCCAGCAGCTTAGAGTTGTACCAAGAGACCCAGTACTTC
TRBJ2-1,NA,TRBV3-1,NA,CASSNPVTGRGNEQFF,TGTGCCAGCAGTAACCCCGTGACAGGGAGGGGCAATGAGCAGTTCTTC
TRBJ2-1,NA,TRBV5-1,NA,CASSWRDMVNEQFF,TGCGCCAGCAGCTGGCGGGACATGGTTAATGAGCAGTTCTTC
TRBJ1-2,many,TRBV10-3,NA,CAITRGENYGYTF,TGTGCCATCACCAGGGGTGAAAACTATGGCTACACCTTC
TRBJ2-3,many,TRBV29-1,NA,CSVAGWESTDTQYF,TGCAGCGTTGCAGGGTGGGAGAGCACAGATACGCAGTATTTT
TRBJ2-7,many,TRBV25-1,NA,CASSDRLYEQYF,TGTGCCAGCAGCGACAGACTCTACGAGCAGTACTTC
TRBJ1-2,few,TRBV2,NA,CASSVGSPTRGNGYTF,TGTGCCAGCAGTGTGGGATCTCCAACACGGGGGAATGGCTACACCTTC